Sequencing of this TCR beta chain was carried out in a study of cytomegalovirus exposure and HLA in healthy donors. Study-wide context: In an earlier analysis, around 120 million unique TCR beta sequences were found from some 180 million T cells.

The V gene's germline CDR1 is GTSNPN and CDR2 SVGIG (reference sequence). V shed 5 bases, J shed 6 bases, and the junction held 5 bases outside the gene matches. The CDR3 has 14 amino acids. With regard to this clone: No antigen is known for it.

Study-level points and caveats: Among donors in an Asian-associated ancestry cluster, a later analysis reportedly found fewer N-insertions than the roughly 670-donor mean. Among the most significant clusters, several appeared linked to common viral pathogens in a later analysis. Per published accounts, TCR beta sequences correctly predicted the HLA-A and HLA-B alleles of most subjects.

The PCR was carried out with 60 Vbeta primers and 13 Jbeta primers. TCRdb keeps only in-frame clones here, not all; method: immunoSEQ multiplex PCR. The table includes around 110,000 clones, about four fifths detected once. The chain joins TRBV30 to TRBJ1-5; TRBD1 matches at 12 bases. The sequenced material came from PBMCs. This clonotype was obtained from a woman aged 18-29 years in good health and CMV-seronegative. CDR3 amino acids: CAWAGQGAGQPQHF. CDR3 coding DNA: TGTGCCTGGGCGGGACAGGGGGCGGGTCAGCCCCAGCATTTT. Based on the CDR3 plus reference TRBV30 and TRBJ1-5, the full variable domain is SQTIHQWPATLVQPVGSPLSLECTVEGTSNPNLYWYRQAAGRGLQLLFYSVGIGQISSEVPQNLSASRPQDRQFILSSKKLLLSDSGFYLCAWAGQGAGQPQHFGDGTRLSIL.